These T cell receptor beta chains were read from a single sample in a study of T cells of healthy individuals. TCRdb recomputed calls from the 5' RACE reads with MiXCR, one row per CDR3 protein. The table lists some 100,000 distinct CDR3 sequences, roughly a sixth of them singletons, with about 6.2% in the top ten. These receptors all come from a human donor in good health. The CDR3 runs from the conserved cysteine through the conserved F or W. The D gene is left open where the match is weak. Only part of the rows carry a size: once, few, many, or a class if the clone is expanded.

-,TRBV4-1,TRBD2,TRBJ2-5,CASSPLTSGETQYF,TGCGCCAGCAGCCCTTTGACTAGCGGGGAGACCCAGTACTTC
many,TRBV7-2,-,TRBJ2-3,CASSYDTDTQYF,TGTGCCAGCAGCTACGACACAGATACGCAGTATTTT
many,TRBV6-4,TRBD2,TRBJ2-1,CASAVGLENNEQFF,TGTGCCAGCGCCGTGGGACTAGAAAACAATGAGCAGTTCTTC
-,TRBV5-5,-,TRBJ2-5,CASSLAWTEYQETQYF,TGTGCCAGCAGCTTGGCGTGGACCGAGTACCAAGAGACCCAGTACTTC
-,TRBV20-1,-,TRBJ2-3,CSARVDPSTDTQYF,TGCAGTGCTAGAGTGGACCCCAGCACAGATACGCAGTATTTT
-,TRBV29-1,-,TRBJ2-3,CSVEVGTDTQYF,TGCAGCGTTGAGGTGGGCACAGATACGCAGTATTTT
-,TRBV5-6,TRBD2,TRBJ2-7,CASSSRGLAGLYEQYF,TGTGCCAGCAGCTCCCGGGGTTTAGCGGGACTCTACGAGCAGTACTTC
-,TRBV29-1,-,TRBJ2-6,CSVGHSGANVLTF,TGCAGCGTCGGACATTCTGGGGCCAACGTCCTGACTTTC
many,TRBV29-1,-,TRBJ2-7,CSVVARSSYEQYF,TGCAGCGTTGTTGCGAGGAGCTCCTACGAGCAGTACTTC
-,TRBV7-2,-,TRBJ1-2,CASSFWGKSVMGGYTF,TGTGCCAGCAGCTTTTGGGGGAAGAGCGTAATGGGTGGCTACACCTTC
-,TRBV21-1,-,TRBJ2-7,CASSKGEGRGHEQYF,TGTGCCAGCAGCAAAGGAGAGGGCAGGGGCCACGAGCAGTACTTC
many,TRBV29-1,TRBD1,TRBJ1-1,CSVLTGEYPEAFF,TGCAGCGTGTTGACAGGGGAGTACCCTGAAGCTTTCTTT